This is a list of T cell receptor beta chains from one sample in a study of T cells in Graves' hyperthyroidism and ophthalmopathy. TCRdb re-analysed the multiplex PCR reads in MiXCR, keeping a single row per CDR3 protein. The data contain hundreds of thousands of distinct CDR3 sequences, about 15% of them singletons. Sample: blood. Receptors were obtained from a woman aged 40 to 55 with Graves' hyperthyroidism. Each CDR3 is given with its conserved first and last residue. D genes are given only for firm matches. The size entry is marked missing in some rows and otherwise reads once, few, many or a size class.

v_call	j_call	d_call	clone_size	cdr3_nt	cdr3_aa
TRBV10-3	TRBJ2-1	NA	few	TGTGCCATCAGTACTGACAGGAGCATAAACAATGAGCAGTTCTTC	CAISTDRSINNEQFF
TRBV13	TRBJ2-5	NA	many	TGTGCCAGCAGCTCAGACGGTACAGAGACCCAGTACTTC	CASSSDGTETQYF
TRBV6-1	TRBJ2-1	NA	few	TGTGCCAGCAGAACACCTAGCGTTTTTTCCTACAATGAGCAGTTCTTC	CASRTPSVFSYNEQFF
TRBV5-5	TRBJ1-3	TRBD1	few	TGTGCCAGCAGACGTGGACAGGACCTCTCTGGAAACACCATATATTTT	CASRRGQDLSGNTIYF
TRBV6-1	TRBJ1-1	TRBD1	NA	TGTGCCAGCAGCCGGGGACAGGGCAGGACTGAAGCTTTCTTT	CASSRGQGRTEAFF
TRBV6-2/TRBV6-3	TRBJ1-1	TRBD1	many	TGTGCCAGCAGCGGACAGGGGTGGAACACTGAAGCTTTCTTT	CASSGQGWNTEAFF
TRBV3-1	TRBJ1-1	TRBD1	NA	TGTGCCAGCAGCCCCCGGACAGGGTTTGACACTGAAGCTTTCTTT	CASSPRTGFDTEAFF
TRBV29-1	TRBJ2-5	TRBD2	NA	TGCAGCGTTGGGAAGGGAGGGGAAGAGACCCAGTACTTC	CSVGKGGEETQYF
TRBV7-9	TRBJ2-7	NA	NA	TGTGCCAGCAGCTCCCAGGGAAACGGGGACGAGCAGTACTTC	CASSSQGNGDEQYF
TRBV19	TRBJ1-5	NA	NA	TGTGCCAGTAGTATAGCGGGAGTCCTAACAAGCAATCAGCCCCAGCATTTT	CASSIAGVLTSNQPQHF
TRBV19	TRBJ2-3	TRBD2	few	TGTGCCAGTAGTATTGAGGGGCCTAGCGGGATCCCAGATACGCAGTATTTT	CASSIEGPSGIPDTQYF
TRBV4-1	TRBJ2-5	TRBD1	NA	TGCGCCAGCAGCCAAGTGGGACAGCAAGAGACCCAGTACTTC	CASSQVGQQETQYF
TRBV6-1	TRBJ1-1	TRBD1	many	TGTGCCAGCAGTAGACGGACAGGGAACACTGAAGCTTTCTTT	CASSRRTGNTEAFF
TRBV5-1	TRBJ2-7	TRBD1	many	TGTGCCAGCAGCCCGGGGACAGCCTCCTACGAGCAGTACTTC	CASSPGTASYEQYF
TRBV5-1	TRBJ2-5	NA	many	TGTGCCAGCAGCTTAGGCGGTGGCCAAGAGACCCAGTACTTC	CASSLGGGQETQYF
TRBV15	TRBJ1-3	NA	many	TGTGCCACCAGCAGAGATCGAACAGGACGAGCAAACACCATATATTTT	CATSRDRTGRANTIYF
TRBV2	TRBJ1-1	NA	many	TGTGCCAGCAGTGGCCGAGGGGGGGGAGCTTTCTTT	CASSGRGGGAFF
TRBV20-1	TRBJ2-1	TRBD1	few	TGCAGTGCTAGGCTCCCGGGACAGAGCTCCTACAATGAGCAGTTCTTC	CSARLPGQSSYNEQFF
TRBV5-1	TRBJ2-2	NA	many	TGCGCCAGCAGCCAACAGACACCCAACACCGGGGAGCTGTTTTTT	CASSQQTPNTGELFF
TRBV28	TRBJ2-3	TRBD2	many	TGTGCCAGCAGTTCCTCCCTGGCAGAGCGGGGAAGCACAGATACGCAGTATTTT	CASSSSLAERGSTDTQYF
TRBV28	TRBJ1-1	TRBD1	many	TGTGCCAGCAGTTCCACAGGGGGAACGAACACTGAAGCTTTCTTT	CASSSTGGTNTEAFF
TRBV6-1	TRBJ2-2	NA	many	TGTGCCAGCTTAAAGAGCGTATCGAACACCGGGGAGCTGTTTTTT	CASLKSVSNTGELFF
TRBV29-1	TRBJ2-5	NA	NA	TGCAGCGTGAGGGAGGAGACCCAGTACTTC	CSVREETQYF
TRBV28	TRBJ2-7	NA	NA	TGTGCCAGCGGGGCTCCAGGGTTCGACGAGCAGTACTTC	CASGAPGFDEQYF
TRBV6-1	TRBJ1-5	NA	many	TGTGCCAGCAGTGGACAGCAGAATCAGCCCCAGCATTTT	CASSGQQNQPQHF
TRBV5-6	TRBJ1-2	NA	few	TGCGCCAGCAGCGTGGGACCGGGAGATTATGGCTACACCTTC	CASSVGPGDYGYTF
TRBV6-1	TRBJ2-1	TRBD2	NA	TGTGCCACCGGACTAGCGGGAAATTACAATGAGCAGTTCTTC	CATGLAGNYNEQFF
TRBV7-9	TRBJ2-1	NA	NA	TGCGCCAGCAGCCCTACGGCGTTTGTCTCCTACAATGAGCAGTTCTTC	CASSPTAFVSYNEQFF
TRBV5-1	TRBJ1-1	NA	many	TGCGCCAGCAGCTTGAAAGTAGGCACATCTGAAGCTTTCTTT	CASSLKVGTSEAFF
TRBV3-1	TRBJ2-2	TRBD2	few	TGTGCCAGCAGCACTCCTAGCGGAAAAACCGGGGAGCTGTTTTTT	CASSTPSGKTGELFF
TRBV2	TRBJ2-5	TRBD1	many	TGTGCCAGCAATCCCCGACAGGGGGAGGAGACCCAGTACTTC	CASNPRQGEETQYF
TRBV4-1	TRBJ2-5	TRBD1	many	TGCGCCAGCAGCCAAGATTATCCCCGGGGACAGGGCGAGACCCAGTACTTC	CASSQDYPRGQGETQYF
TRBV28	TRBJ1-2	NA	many	TGTGCCAGCAGTTTAAGTGCAGGGGATGGCTACACCTTC	CASSLSAGDGYTF
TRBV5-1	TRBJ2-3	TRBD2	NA	TGCGCCAGCAGCTCACTAGCGGATTATCGCACAGATACGCAGTATTTT	CASSSLADYRTDTQYF
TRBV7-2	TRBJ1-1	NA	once	TGTGCCAGCAGCCCCGGTGTAGGAGGACGGACGAACACTGAAGCTTTCTTT	CASSPGVGGRTNTEAFF
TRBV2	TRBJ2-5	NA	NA	TGTGCCAGCAGTGAAAGACTGATTTGGACCCAGTACTTC	CASSERLIWTQYF
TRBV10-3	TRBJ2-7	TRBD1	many	TGTGCCATCAGTGAAAAACAGGGGGCCTCCTACGAGCAGTACTTC	CAISEKQGASYEQYF
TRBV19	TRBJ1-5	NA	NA	TGTGCCAGTAGTATCCGGGGTGATCAGCCCCAGCATTTT	CASSIRGDQPQHF
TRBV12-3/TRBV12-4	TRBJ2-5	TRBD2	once	TGTGCCAGCACCAATCTAGCGGGTATACAAGAGACCCAGTACTTC	CASTNLAGIQETQYF
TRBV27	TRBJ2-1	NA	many	TGTGCCAGCAGCGCCCTCGGGAGCTCCTACAATGAGCAGTTCTTC	CASSALGSSYNEQFF
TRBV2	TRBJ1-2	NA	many	TGTGCCAGCAGTGTCATCTATGGCTACACCTTC	CASSVIYGYTF
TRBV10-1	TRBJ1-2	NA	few	TGCGCCAGCAGGGGGGCCGTGAGGGGGATATGCTATGGCTACACCTTC	CASRGAVRGICYGYTF